The entry below describes one T cell receptor beta chain. The authors gated naive CD8+ T cells as CD45RO-CCR7+CD27+CD95-. UMI-tagged TRB cDNA libraries were built via 5' RACE. TCRdb re-called the 5' RACE reads, yielding one record per CDR3 amino acid sequence without DNA. This listing includes under 85,000 distinct CDR3 sequences. The data were taken from a study of CXCR3-negative and CXCR3-positive naive CD8 T cells. This CDR3 spans 11 amino acids. Germline loops: CDR1 SGHAT, CDR2 FQNNGV. The receptor comes from a human donor in good health. Some clones in this sample may be carry-over from other donors' samples. This chain uses TRBV11-2 with TRBJ2-7. Input material: naive CXCR3- CD8+ T cells from blood. Subset reported: CD45RO-CCR7+CD27+CD95- naive CD8+ T cells lacking CXCR3 (TNR3-). This CDR3 reads CASRQGFEAYF. Looking up the rest from reference TRBV11-2 and TRBJ2-7 gives the full variable domain: EAGVAQSPRYKIIEKRQSVAFWCNPISGHATLYWYQQILGQGPKLLIQFQNNGVVDDSQLPKDRFSAERLKGVDSTLKIQPAKLEDSAVYLCASRQGFEAYFGPGTRLTVT.